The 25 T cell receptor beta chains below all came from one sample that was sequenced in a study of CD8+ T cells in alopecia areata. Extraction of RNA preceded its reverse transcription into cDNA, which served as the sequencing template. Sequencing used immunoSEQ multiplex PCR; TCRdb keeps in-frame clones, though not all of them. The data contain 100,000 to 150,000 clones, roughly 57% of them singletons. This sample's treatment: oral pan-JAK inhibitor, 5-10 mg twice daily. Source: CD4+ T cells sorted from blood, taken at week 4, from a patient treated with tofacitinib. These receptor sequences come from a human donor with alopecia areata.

CDR3 sequence: CATRTGLDYGYTF. CDR3 in DNA: TGTGCCACCCGGACAGGGTTAGACTATGGCTACACCTTC. This sequence joins TRBV27 and TRBJ1-2; 8 nucleotides agree with TRBD1. The V and J ends lost 10 bases and 3 bases, in that order; junction bases with no gene match: 7. The germline CDR1 and CDR2 sequences are MNHEY and SMNVEV (reference sequence). The CDR3 extends over 13 amino acids.

CDR3 protein: CASSLGETQDGYTF. CDR3 coding DNA: TGTGCCAGCAGCTTAGGGGAGACCCAGGATGGCTACACCTTC. The chain links TRBV7-2 to TRBJ1-2, with D uncertain. The CDR3 runs to 14 residues. V lost 1 base and J lost 6, with 12 bases in between. From germline, CDR1 is SGHTA and CDR2 FQGNSA.

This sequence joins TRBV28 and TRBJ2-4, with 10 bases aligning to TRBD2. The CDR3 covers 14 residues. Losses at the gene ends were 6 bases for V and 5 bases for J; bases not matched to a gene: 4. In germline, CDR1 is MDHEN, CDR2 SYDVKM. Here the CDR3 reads CASRSSGSENIQYF. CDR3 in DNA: TGTGCCAGCAGGTCTAGCGGGAGTGAAAACATTCAGTACTTC.

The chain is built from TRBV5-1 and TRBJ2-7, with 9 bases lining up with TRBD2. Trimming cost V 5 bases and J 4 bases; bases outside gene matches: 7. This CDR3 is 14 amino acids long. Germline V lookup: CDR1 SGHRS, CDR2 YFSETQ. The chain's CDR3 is CASSGASGIYEQYF. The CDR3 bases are TGCGCCAGCAGTGGGGCTAGCGGGATTTACGAGCAGTACTTC.

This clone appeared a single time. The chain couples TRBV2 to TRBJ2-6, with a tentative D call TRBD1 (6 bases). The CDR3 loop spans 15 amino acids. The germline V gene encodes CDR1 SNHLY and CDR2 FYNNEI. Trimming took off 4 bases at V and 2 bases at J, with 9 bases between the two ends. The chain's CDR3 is CASSVRGTGANVLTF. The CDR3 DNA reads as TGTGCCAGCAGTGTCAGGGGCACTGGGGCCAACGTCCTGACTTTC.

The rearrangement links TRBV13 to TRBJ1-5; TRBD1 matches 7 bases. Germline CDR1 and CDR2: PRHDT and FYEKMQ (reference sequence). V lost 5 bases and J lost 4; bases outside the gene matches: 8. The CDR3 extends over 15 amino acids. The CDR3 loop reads CASSLHTGANQPQHF. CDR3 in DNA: TGTGCCAGCAGCCTACATACAGGGGCGAATCAGCCCCAGCATTTT.

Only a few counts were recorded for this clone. CDR3: CASSLDRRTEAFF. CDR3 nucleotides: TGTGCCAGCAGCCTGGACAGGCGGACTGAAGCTTTCTTT. The V and J genes are TRBV6-6 and TRBJ1-1; 7 bases fit TRBD1. Germline V gives CDR1 MNHNY, CDR2 SVGAGI (reference sequence). This CDR3 spans 13 amino acids. The ends lost 6 bases at V and 5 bases at J; junction bases unmatched: 6.

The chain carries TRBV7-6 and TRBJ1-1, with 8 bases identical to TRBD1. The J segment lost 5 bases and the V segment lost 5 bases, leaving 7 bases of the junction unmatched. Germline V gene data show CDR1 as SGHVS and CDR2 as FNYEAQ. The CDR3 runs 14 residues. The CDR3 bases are TGTGCCAGCAGCCCAGGACAGGGAGGGACTGAAGCTTTCTTT. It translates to CASSPGQGGTEAFF.

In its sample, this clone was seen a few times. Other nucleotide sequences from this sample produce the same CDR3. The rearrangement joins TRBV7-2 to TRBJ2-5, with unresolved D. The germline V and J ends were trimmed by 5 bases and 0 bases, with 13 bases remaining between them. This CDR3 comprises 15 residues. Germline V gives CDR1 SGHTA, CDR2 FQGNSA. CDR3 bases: TGTGCCAGCAGCCCCTCCTCGGGCTACCAAGAGACCCAGTACTTC. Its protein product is CASSPSSGYQETQYF.

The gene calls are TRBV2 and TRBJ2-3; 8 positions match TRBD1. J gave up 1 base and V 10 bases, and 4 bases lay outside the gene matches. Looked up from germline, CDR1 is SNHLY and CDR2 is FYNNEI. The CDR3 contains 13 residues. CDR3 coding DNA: TGTGCCAACACGGGACAGGGCACAGATACGCAGTATTTT. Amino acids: CANTGQGTDTQYF.

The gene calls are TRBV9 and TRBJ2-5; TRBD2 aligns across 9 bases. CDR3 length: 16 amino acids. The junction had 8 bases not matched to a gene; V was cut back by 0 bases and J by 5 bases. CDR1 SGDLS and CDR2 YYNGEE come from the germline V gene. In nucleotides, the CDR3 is TGTGCCAGCAGCGTAGCGGCGGGGGGGAAGGAGGAGACCCAGTACTTC. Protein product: CASSVAAGGKEETQYF.

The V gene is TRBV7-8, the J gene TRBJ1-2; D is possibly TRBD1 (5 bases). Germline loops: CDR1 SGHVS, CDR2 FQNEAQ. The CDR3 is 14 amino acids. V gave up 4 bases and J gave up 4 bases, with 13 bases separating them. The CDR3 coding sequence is TGTGCCAGCAGCTCAGCGGGACTTGGCTATGGCTACACCTTC. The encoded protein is CASSSAGLGYGYTF.

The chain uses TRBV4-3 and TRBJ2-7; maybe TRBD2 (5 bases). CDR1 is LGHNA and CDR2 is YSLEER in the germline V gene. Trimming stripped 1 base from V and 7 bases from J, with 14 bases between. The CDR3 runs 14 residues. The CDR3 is CASSQGQVSGEQYF. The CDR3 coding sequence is TGCGCCAGCAGCCAAGGGCAGGTGTCGGGGGAGCAGTACTTC.

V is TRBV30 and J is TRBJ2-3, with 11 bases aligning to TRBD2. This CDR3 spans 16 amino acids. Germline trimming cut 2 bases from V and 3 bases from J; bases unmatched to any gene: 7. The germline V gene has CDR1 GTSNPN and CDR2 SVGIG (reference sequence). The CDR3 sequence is CAWSLPTSGRTDTQYF. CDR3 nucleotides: TGTGCCTGGAGTTTGCCCACTAGCGGGAGAACAGATACGCAGTATTTT.

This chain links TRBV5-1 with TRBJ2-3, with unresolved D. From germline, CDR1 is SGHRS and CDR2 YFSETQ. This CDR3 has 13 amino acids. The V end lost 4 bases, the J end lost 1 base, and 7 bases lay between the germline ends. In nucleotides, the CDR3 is TGCGCCAGCAGCCCCTGGGGCACAGATACGCAGTATTTT. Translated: CASSPWGTDTQYF.

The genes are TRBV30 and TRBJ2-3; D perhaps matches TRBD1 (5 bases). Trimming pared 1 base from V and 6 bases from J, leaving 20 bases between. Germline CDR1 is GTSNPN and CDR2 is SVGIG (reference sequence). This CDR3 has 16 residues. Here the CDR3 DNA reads TGTGCCTGGAGTGGTCAGGGTGGCATAATGGGCGATACGCAGTATTTT. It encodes CAWSGQGGIMGDTQYF.

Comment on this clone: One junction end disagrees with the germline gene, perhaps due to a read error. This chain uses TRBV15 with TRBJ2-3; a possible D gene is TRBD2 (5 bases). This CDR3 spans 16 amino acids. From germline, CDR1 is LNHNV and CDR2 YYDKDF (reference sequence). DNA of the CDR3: TGTGCCACCAGTAGAGAGGGTCTCTTTGGCACAGATACGCAGTATTTT. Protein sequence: CATSREGLFGTDTQYF.

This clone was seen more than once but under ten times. The CDR3 reads CASSLEQGQEQYF. CDR3 in DNA: TGCGCCAGCAGCCTAGAACAGGGCCAGGAGCAGTACTTC. The chain has TRBV4-1 and TRBJ2-7, with a possible D match to TRBD1 (6 bases). The CDR3 is 13 amino acids. In germline, CDR1 is MGHRA, CDR2 YSYEKL. Between the trimmed V and J ends, which lost 4 bases and 7 bases, there was a span of 14 bases.

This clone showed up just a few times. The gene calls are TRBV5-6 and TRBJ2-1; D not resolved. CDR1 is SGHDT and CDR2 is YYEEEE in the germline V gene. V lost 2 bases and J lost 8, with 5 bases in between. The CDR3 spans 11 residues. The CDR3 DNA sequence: TGTGCCAGCAGCTTAGCTGATGAGCAGTTCTTC. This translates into CASSLADEQFF.

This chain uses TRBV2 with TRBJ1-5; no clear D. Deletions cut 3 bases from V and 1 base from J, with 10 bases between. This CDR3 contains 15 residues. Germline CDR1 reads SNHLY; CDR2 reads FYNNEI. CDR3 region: CASSEFGVSNQPQHF. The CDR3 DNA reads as TGTGCCAGCAGTGAGTTTGGGGTAAGCAATCAGCCCCAGCATTTT.

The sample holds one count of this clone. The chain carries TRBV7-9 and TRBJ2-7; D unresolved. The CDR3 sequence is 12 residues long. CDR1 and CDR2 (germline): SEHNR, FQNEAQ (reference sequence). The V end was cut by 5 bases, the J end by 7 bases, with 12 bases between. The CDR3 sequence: CASSPPSREQYF. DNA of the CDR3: TGTGCCAGCAGCCCTCCCTCGAGGGAGCAGTACTTC.

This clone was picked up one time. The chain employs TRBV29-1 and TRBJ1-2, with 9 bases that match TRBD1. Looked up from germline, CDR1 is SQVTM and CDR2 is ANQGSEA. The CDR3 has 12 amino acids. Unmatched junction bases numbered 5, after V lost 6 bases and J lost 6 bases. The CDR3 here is CSVPTGGHGYTF. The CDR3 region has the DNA TGCAGCGTCCCAACAGGGGGCCATGGCTACACCTTC.

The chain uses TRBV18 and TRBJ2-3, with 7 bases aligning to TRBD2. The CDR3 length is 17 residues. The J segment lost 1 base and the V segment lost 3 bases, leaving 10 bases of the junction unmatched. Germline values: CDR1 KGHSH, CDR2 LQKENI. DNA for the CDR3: TGTGCCAGCTCACCCATGCTTCTAGCGGATCGCACAGATACGCAGTATTTT. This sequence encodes CASSPMLLADRTDTQYF.

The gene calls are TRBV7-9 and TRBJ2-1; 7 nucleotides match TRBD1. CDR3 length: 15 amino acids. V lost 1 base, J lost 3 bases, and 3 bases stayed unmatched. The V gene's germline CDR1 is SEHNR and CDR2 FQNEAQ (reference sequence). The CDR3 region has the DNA TGTGCCAGCAGCTTAGTGGCAGGGGGCTACAATGAGCAGTTCTTC. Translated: CASSLVAGGYNEQFF.

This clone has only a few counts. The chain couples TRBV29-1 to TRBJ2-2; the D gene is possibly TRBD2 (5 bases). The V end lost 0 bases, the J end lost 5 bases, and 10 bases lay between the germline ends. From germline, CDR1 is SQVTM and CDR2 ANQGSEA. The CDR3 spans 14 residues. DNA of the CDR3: TGCAGCGTTGAAGACTACAGAGGGACCGGGGAGCTGTTTTTT. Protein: CSVEDYRGTGELFF.